This T cell receptor (beta chain) was captured by sequencing in a study of T cell changes during pregnancy in multiple sclerosis (dated by TCRdb to about 2019). Broadly, across the study: In women with multiple sclerosis, the researchers looked at how the T cell repertoire shifted as pregnancy progressed.

As for this clone: There is no known antigen for this receptor. Base quality data are lacking; no much larger clone is found one base away.

V ends up 5 bases short and J 9 bases short, with an unmatched junction base count of 7. The germline V gene sets CDR1 to SGHVS and CDR2 to FQNEAQ. The CDR3 starts with the cysteine, ends with the phenylalanine, and has 14 residues. Only the CDR3 portion is preserved as DNA: 42 bases, with reading frame beginning at the first base. Libraries were built with the immunoSEQ multiplex PCR assay. TCRdb provides this immuneACCESS table in a form limited to in-frame rearrangements. Some clones are lacking; in checked studies, under half of them reflect an unresolved V gene, and why the rest are absent is not known. This sample holds tens of thousands of clones; around 89% were observed only once. Of the sample, over 3% is held by the ten largest clones.

Sequenced material: CD4+ T cells from peripheral blood mononuclear cells, taken in the first trimester of pregnancy. The sequence derives from a female donor in good health, enrolled as a control in a pregnancy study. The rearranged segments are TRBV7-8 and TRBJ2-1; the central 10 bases match TRBD2. The CDR3 reads CASSQSGRAGEQFF. In nucleotide form, the sequence is TGTGCCAGCAGCCAGAGCGGGAGGGCCGGTGAGCAGTTCTTC.